These 11 T cell receptor beta chains share one sample of origin, sequenced in a study of blood T cell repertoires in COVID-19. Repertoires were generated with immunoSEQ multiplex PCR, while TCRdb's copy carries only in-frame clones and drops some. The sample lists about 58,000 clones, approximately 83% occurring once. Sequenced: peripheral blood. These receptors were collected from a man aged 45 to 65 with COVID-19, enrolled during active disease.

The chain combines TRBV7-8 with TRBJ1-6, with 8 nucleotides matching TRBD1. The germline gives CDR1 SGHVS, CDR2 FQNEAQ. Trimming cost V 5 bases and J 10 bases; bases outside gene matches: 7. The CDR3 has 14 amino acids. CDR3 amino acids: CASSMQGARSPLHF. The DNA for the CDR3 is TGTGCCAGCAGCATGCAGGGGGCGAGGTCACCCCTCCACTTT. Filled out from reference TRBV7-8 and TRBJ1-6, the complete variable domain reads GAGVSQSPRYKVAKRGQDVALRCDPISGHVSLFWYQQALGQGPEFLTYFQNEAQLDKSGLPSDRFFAERPEGSVSTLKIQRTQQEDSAVYLCASSMQGARSPLHFGNGTRLTVT.

This clone was detected a few times. This rearrangement joins TRBV25-1 to TRBJ1-1; tentatively, D is TRBD1 (5 bases). Trimming took 5 bases from V and 6 from J, leaving 13 bases between them. Germline V gene data show CDR1 as MGHDK and CDR2 as SYGVNS. This CDR3 spans 13 amino acids. The CDR3 coding sequence is TGTGCCAGCAGTTGGGGCGAGGACGCTGAAGCTTTCTTT. Its protein product is CASSWGEDAEAFF.

The chain couples TRBV27 to TRBJ1-2; D perhaps matches TRBD1 (5 bases). Germline loops: CDR1 MNHEY, CDR2 SMNVEV (reference sequence). With 6 bases removed from V and 5 bases from J, the gap between germline ends came to 10 bases. The CDR3 loop spans 12 amino acids. The CDR3 loop reads CASSGGAYGYTF. The DNA of the CDR3 is TGTGCCAGCAGCGGAGGGGCGTATGGCTACACCTTC.

The V call is TRBV4-1, the J call TRBJ2-7, with D tentatively TRBD1 (6 bases). The CDR3 is made up of 16 amino acids. Trimming cost V 0 bases and J 2 bases, with 14 bases left between them. The germline V gene encodes CDR1 MGHRA and CDR2 YSYEKL. The CDR3 DNA follows: TGCGCCAGCAGCCAAGATAGTCTGGGGGCTACCTACGAGCAGTACTTC. Encoded protein: CASSQDSLGATYEQYF.

The table lists this clone with a few counts. The rearrangement joins TRBV6-6 to TRBJ1-3; D possibly corresponds to TRBD1 (6 bases). Trimming left V 8 bases short and J 2 bases short, with 7 bases between. The CDR3 consists of 12 residues. Germline V gene sequence: CDR1 MNHNY, CDR2 SVGAGI (reference sequence). The CDR3, as DNA: TGTGCCAGCGAGGGGGCTGGAAACACCATATATTTT. Its translation: CASEGAGNTIYF.

This chain links TRBV12-5 with TRBJ2-1; 10 bases line up with TRBD2. CDR3 length: 13 residues. Germline-derived CDR1 and CDR2 are LGHNT and FRNRAP. V shed 6 bases and J 7 bases; nucleotides not matched to a gene: 3. This CDR3 reads CASGLLAGNEQFF. The CDR3 region has the DNA TGTGCTAGTGGACTACTAGCGGGAAATGAGCAGTTCTTC.

The chain recombines TRBV5-4 with TRBJ2-5, with D maybe TRBD1 (6 bases). CDR1 SGHNT and CDR2 YYREEE come from the germline V gene (reference sequence). This CDR3 contains 16 residues. V was trimmed by 4 bases and J by 5 bases, leaving 21 bases between them. CDR3 nucleotide sequence: TGTGCCAGCAGCCCAGAAGGCCCCAGGGGCGCGGAGACCCAGTACTTC. Its translation: CASSPEGPRGAETQYF.

This clone has just one count. The chain is built from TRBV6-5 and TRBJ1-2, with D maybe TRBD1 (6 bases). CDR3 length: 14 residues. CDR1 is MNHEY and CDR2 is SVGAGI in the germline V gene. Deletions cut 4 bases from V and 5 bases from J, with 14 bases between. This chain's CDR3 is CASSSTGPIYGYTF. The CDR3 DNA follows: TGTGCCAGCAGTTCGACAGGCCCCATTTATGGCTACACCTTC.

This chain connects TRBV6-5 to TRBJ2-2, with D tentatively TRBD2 (6 bases). Germline CDR1 is MNHEY and CDR2 is SVGAGI. Trimming took 2 bases from V and 7 from J, leaving 17 bases between them. This CDR3 spans 16 amino acids. The CDR3 coding sequence is TGTGCCAGCAGTTACGGTCTCGGGAGTGGGGGCGGGGAGCTGTTTTTT. Encoded protein: CASSYGLGSGGGELFF.

The chain is built from TRBV24-1 and TRBJ2-1; TRBD2 matches 7 bases. V trimming: 3 bases; J trimming: 9 bases; junction bases outside the gene matches: 7. This CDR3 contains 14 residues. The germline gives CDR1 KGHDR, CDR2 SFDVKD. This CDR3 reads CATSDPSGKGEQFF. In DNA, the CDR3 is TGTGCCACCAGTGATCCCAGCGGGAAGGGTGAGCAGTTCTTC.

The CDR3: CASSAVGGRTSYNEQFF. The DNA of the CDR3 is TGCGCCAGCAGCGCAGTGGGCGGGAGGACGTCCTACAATGAGCAGTTCTTC. V is TRBV5-1 and J is TRBJ2-1, with 8 bases fitting TRBD2. V trimming: 4 bases; J trimming: 1 base; junction bases outside the gene matches: 10. CDR3 length: 17 residues. Per germline, CDR1 SGHRS and CDR2 YFSETQ.